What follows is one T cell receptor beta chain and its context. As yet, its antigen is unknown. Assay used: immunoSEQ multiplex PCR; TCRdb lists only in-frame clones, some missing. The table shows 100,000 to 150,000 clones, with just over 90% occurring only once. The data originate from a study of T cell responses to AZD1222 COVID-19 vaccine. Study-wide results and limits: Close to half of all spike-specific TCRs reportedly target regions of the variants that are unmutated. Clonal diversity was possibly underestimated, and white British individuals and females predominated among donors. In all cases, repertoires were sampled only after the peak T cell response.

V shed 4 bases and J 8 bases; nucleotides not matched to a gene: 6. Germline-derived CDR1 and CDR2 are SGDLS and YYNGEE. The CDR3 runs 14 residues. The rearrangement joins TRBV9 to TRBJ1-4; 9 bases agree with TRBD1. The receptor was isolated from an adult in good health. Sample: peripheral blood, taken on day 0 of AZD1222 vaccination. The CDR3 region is CASSYGQGPEKLFF. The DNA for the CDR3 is TGTGCCAGCAGCTATGGACAGGGGCCCGAAAAACTGTTTTTT. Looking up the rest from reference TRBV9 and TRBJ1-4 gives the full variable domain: DSGVTQTPKHLITATGQRVTLRCSPRSGDLSVYWYQQSLDQGLQFLIQYYNGEERAKGNILERFSAQQFPDLHSELNLSSLELGDSALYFCASSYGQGPEKLFFGSGTQLSVL.